One and the same sample provided the 5 T cell receptor beta chains below, sequenced in a study of CD8 T cells in ankylosing spondylitis. From the 5' RACE reads, TCRdb called clonotypes with MiXCR, one entry per CDR3 protein. Among fewer than 80,000 distinct CDR3 sequences listed, roughly 5% were seen once. The specimen was blood, either unsorted or a sorted T cell fraction (not recorded which). The receptors derive from a male donor with ankylosing spondylitis or in good health (not recorded which).

This clonotype occurred many times. The genes are TRBV7-2 and TRBJ1-2; the D is unclear. Germline CDR1 SGHTA, CDR2 FQGNSA. The CDR3 is 11 amino acids. V was cut by 2 bases and J by 4 bases, with 2 bases left in between. CDR3 sequence: CASSLTYGYTF. DNA of the CDR3: TGTGCCAGCAGCTTAACCTATGGCTACACCTTC.

This clonotype was seen a handful of times. For the CDR3, the DNA is TGTGCCAGCAGCCAAGGTGGCATCCCACCCCTCCACTTT. Protein product: CASSQGGIPPLHF. The rearrangement joins TRBV3-1 to TRBJ1-6; unclear D gene. Germline V CDR1 and CDR2: LGHDT, YNNKEL (reference sequence). V gave up 1 base and J gave up 11 bases, with 9 bases separating them. The CDR3 is made up of 13 amino acids.

This clonotype occurred many times. The chain recombines TRBV29-1 with TRBJ2-7; 7 nucleotides align to TRBD1. In germline, CDR1 is SQVTM, CDR2 ANQGSEA. The CDR3 runs to 14 residues. Losses at the gene ends were 5 bases for V and 1 base for J; bases not matched to a gene: 8. The CDR3 region has the DNA TGCAGCGTTAAAATGTGGGACAGATCCTACGAGCAGTACTTC. Translated: CSVKMWDRSYEQYF.

The chain combines TRBV5-1 with TRBJ1-1, with no clear D. The germline V gene encodes CDR1 SGHRS and CDR2 YFSETQ. The CDR3 contains 17 residues. The germline V and J ends were trimmed by 6 bases and 3 bases, with 24 bases remaining between them. CDR3 protein: CASTSYGVPGKDTEAFF. The CDR3 nucleotides are TGCGCCAGCACCTCATATGGGGTCCCAGGAAAGGACACTGAAGCTTTCTTT.

This clonotype was seen repeatedly, ten times or more. The CDR3 DNA reads TGTGCCAGCAGTCGCCGGGACAGGGGGCGAGACACTGAAGCTTTCTTT. Protein product: CASSRRDRGRDTEAFF. V is TRBV12-3 or TRBV12-4 and J is TRBJ1-1; 12 bases are a match to TRBD1. The CDR3 sequence is 16 residues long. The V and J ends lost 5 bases and 3 bases, in that order; junction bases with no gene match: 7.